The rows below give T cell receptor beta chains drawn from one sample of a study of early stage breast cancer tumors. TCRdb's table, derived via immunoSEQ multiplex PCR, lists solely in-frame clones and lacks some. Among around 3,300 clones listed, roughly 60% were seen once. The sequenced sample consisted of breast tumor tissue. Receptor source: a person between 35 and 49 years old with breast cancer. Both conserved end residues are part of each CDR3. A D gene is named only where the DNA matches it firmly. Size values are once, few and many counts, or a class for expanded clones, and some rows have none.

J gene: TRBJ1-3
clone size: NA
V gene: TRBV11-2
D gene: NA
CDR3 protein: CASSRPGRNTIYF
CDR3 DNA: TGTGCCAGCAGCCGGCCCGGGAGGAACACCATATATTTT

J gene: TRBJ1-1
clone size: few
V gene: TRBV6-1
D gene: NA
CDR3 protein: CASKVLGVGTEAFF
CDR3 DNA: TGTGCCAGCAAGGTTTTGGGAGTTGGCACTGAAGCTTTCTTT

J gene: TRBJ1-1
clone size: NA
V gene: TRBV27
D gene: TRBD1
CDR3 protein: CASSLAITGVTEAFF
CDR3 DNA: TGTGCCAGCAGTTTGGCCATTACAGGGGTGACTGAAGCTTTCTTT

J gene: TRBJ2-3
clone size: once
V gene: TRBV18
D gene: NA
CDR3 protein: CASSPEPYQGTQYF
CDR3 DNA: TGTGCCAGCTCACCGGAGCCCTATCAGGGAACGCAGTATTTT

J gene: TRBJ1-1
clone size: few
V gene: TRBV10-3
D gene: NA
CDR3 protein: CATSIQGNTEAFF
CDR3 DNA: TGTGCCACCTCTATACAGGGGAACACTGAAGCTTTCTTT

J gene: TRBJ2-2
clone size: NA
V gene: TRBV6-1
D gene: TRBD2
CDR3 protein: CASSGTSGSRTGELFF
CDR3 DNA: TGTGCCAGCAGTGGGACTAGCGGGAGCCGGACCGGGGAGCTGTTTTTT

J gene: TRBJ1-2
clone size: NA
V gene: TRBV6-5
D gene: TRBD1
CDR3 protein: CASSYYGQGKVGYTF
CDR3 DNA: TGTGCCAGCAGTTATTACGGACAGGGGAAGGTTGGCTACACCTTC

J gene: TRBJ2-1
clone size: NA
V gene: TRBV4-2
D gene: NA
CDR3 protein: CASSGNEQFF
CDR3 DNA: TGTGCCAGCAGCGGGAATGAGCAGTTCTTC

J gene: TRBJ1-1
clone size: NA
V gene: TRBV18
D gene: NA
CDR3 protein: CASSSGERTEAFF
CDR3 DNA: TGTGCCAGCTCGTCAGGGGAGAGGACTGAAGCTTTCTTT

J gene: TRBJ2-7
clone size: NA
V gene: TRBV11-2
D gene: TRBD2
CDR3 protein: CASSNREASGYEQYF
CDR3 DNA: TGTGCCAGCAGCAATCGGGAGGCATCGGGCTACGAGCAGTACTTC

J gene: TRBJ1-1
clone size: hyperexpanded
V gene: TRBV5-5
D gene: NA
CDR3 protein: CASSFTMNTEAFF
CDR3 DNA: TGTGCCAGCAGCTTTACAATGAACACTGAAGCTTTCTTT

J gene: TRBJ1-1
clone size: NA
V gene: TRBV7-8
D gene: NA
CDR3 protein: CASSLVGFRGFTEAFF
CDR3 DNA: TGTGCCAGCAGCTTAGTCGGCTTCAGGGGATTCACTGAAGCTTTCTTT